Below are 2 T cell receptor beta chains sequenced from a single sample in a study of blood T cell repertoires in COVID-19. Some clones are missing from TCRdb's copy, which holds only in-frame ones; the method was immunoSEQ multiplex PCR. The sample includes 95,000 to 150,000 clones, approximately 68% seen only once; the top ten take over 2%. What was sequenced was peripheral blood. The receptors derive from a woman in her sixties or seventies with acute or convalescent COVID-19.

The genes are TRBV28 and TRBJ2-1; 7 positions agree with TRBD2. The V gene's germline CDR1 is MDHEN and CDR2 SYDVKM. This CDR3 comprises 13 residues. The J segment lost 12 bases and the V segment lost 2 bases, leaving 7 bases of the junction unmatched. The CDR3 DNA reads TGTGCCAGCAGTTTAGGGAGGGACCAAGGGCAGTTCTTC. Translated, it gives CASSLGRDQGQFF.

The chain joins TRBV29-1 to TRBJ1-2; tentative D call: TRBD1 (5 bases). The CDR3 totals 13 residues. Germline loops: CDR1 SQVTM, CDR2 ANQGSEA. V shed 2 bases and J shed 2 bases, with 9 bases lying between them. This CDR3 is CSVEPSGNYGYTF. CDR3 DNA sequence: TGCAGCGTTGAACCGTCAGGGAACTATGGCTACACCTTC.